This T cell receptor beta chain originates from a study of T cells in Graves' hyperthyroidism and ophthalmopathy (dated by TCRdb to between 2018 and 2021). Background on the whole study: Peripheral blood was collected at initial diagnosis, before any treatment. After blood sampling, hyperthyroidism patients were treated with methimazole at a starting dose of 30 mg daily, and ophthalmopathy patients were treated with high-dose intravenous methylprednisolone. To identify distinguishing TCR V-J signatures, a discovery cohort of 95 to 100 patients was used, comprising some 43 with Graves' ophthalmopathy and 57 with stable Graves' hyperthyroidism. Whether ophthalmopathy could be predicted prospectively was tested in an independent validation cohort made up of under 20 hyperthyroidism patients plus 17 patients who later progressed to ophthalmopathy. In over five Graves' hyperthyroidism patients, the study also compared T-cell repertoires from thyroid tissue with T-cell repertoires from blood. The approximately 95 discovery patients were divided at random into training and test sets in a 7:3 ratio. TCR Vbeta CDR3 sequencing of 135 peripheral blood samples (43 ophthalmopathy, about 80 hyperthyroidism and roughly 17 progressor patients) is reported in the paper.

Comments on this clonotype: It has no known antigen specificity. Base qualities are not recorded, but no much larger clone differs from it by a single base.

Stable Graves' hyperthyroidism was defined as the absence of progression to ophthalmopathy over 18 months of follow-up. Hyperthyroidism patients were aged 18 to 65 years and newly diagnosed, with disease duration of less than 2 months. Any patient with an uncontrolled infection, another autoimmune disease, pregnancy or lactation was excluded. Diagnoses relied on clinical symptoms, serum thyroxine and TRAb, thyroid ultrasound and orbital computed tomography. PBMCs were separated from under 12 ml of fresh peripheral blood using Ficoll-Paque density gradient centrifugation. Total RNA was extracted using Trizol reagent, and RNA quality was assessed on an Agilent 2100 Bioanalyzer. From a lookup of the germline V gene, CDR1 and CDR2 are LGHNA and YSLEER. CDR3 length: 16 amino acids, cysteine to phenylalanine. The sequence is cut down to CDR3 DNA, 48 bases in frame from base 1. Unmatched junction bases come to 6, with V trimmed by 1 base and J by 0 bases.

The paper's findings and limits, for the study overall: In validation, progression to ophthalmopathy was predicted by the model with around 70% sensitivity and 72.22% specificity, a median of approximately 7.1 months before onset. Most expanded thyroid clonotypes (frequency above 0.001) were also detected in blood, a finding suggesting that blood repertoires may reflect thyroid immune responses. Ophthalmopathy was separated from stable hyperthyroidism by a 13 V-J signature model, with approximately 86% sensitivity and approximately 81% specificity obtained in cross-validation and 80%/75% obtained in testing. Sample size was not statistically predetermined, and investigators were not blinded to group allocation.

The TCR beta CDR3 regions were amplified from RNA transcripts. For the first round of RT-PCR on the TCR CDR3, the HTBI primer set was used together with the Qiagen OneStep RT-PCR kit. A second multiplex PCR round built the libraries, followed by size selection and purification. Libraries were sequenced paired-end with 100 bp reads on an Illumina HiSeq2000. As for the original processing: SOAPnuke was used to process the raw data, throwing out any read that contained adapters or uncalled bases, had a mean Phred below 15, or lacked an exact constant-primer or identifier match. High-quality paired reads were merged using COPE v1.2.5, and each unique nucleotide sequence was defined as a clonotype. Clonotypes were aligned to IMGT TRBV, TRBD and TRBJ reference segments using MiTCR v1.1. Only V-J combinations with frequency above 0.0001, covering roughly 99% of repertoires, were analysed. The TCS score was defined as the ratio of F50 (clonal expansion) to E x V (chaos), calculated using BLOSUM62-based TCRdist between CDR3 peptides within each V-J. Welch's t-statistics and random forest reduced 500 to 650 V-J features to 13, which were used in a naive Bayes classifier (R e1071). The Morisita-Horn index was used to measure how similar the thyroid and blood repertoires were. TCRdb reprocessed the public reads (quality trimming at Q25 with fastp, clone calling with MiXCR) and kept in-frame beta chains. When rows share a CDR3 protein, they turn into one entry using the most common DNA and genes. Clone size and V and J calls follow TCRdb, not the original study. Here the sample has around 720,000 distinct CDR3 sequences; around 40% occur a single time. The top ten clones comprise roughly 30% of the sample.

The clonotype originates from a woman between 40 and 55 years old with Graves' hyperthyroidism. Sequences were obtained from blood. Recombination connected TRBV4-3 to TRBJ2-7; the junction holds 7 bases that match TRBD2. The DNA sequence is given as TGCGCCAGCAGCCAAGGGGCTAGCGGAAGCTCCTACGAGCAGTACTTC. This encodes CASSQGASGSSYEQYF.